A selection of T cell receptor beta chains follows, all from one sample in a study of blood T cell repertoires in COVID-19. Clones were sequenced by immunoSEQ multiplex PCR, and TCRdb holds only the in-frame ones, with some missing. The profile shows under 15,000 clones, roughly 80% of them singletons. Sequenced: peripheral blood. These TCRs come from a human donor in a cohort sampled during active COVID-19. Each CDR3 is given with its conserved first and last residue. A D gene is named only where the DNA matches it firmly. A row's size may be missing; if present it is once, few, many or a size class.

CDR3 length: 14
J gene: TRBJ1-1
D gene: NA
V gene: TRBV14
clone size: few
CDR3 DNA: TGTGCCAGCAGCCATCTGCAGGGCCGAATCGGAGCTTTCTTT
CDR3 protein: CASSHLQGRIGAFF

CDR3 length: 16
J gene: TRBJ2-7
D gene: TRBD2
V gene: TRBV11-2
clone size: NA
CDR3 DNA: TGTGCCAGCAGCTTAGATCTGCCCGGTGAGCGGGAGGGCCGGGTCTTC
CDR3 protein: CASSLDLPGEREGRVF

CDR3 length: 16
J gene: TRBJ2-5
D gene: NA
V gene: TRBV24-1
clone size: NA
CDR3 DNA: TGTGCCACCAGTGATCCACTTCCCGGGCGGGAAGAGACCCAGTACTTC
CDR3 protein: CATSDPLPGREETQYF

CDR3 length: 12
J gene: TRBJ1-6
D gene: NA
V gene: TRBV19
clone size: NA
CDR3 DNA: TGTGCCAGTAGTACCCCAGGGGCACCCCTCCACTTT
CDR3 protein: CASSTPGAPLHF

CDR3 length: 16
J gene: TRBJ2-3
D gene: TRBD2
V gene: TRBV9
clone size: NA
CDR3 DNA: TGTGCCAGCAGCGACCTTGGACTAGCGGGCACAGATACGCAGTATTTT
CDR3 protein: CASSDLGLAGTDTQYF

CDR3 length: 14
J gene: TRBJ1-1
D gene: TRBD1
V gene: TRBV5-1
clone size: NA
CDR3 DNA: TGCGCCAGCAGCGGCATCAGGGGGGACACTGAAGCTTTCTTT
CDR3 protein: CASSGIRGDTEAFF

CDR3 length: 18
J gene: TRBJ2-1
D gene: TRBD1
V gene: TRBV4-2
clone size: NA
CDR3 DNA: TGTGCCAGCAGCCAGCCCGAAACCGGGACAGGGGATTACAATGAGCAGTTCTTC
CDR3 protein: CASSQPETGTGDYNEQFF

CDR3 length: 15
J gene: TRBJ1-1
D gene: TRBD1
V gene: TRBV29-1
clone size: NA
CDR3 DNA: TGCAGCGTTGAAACCACACAGGGGTGGAACACTGAAGCTTTCTTT
CDR3 protein: CSVETTQGWNTEAFF

CDR3 length: 15
J gene: TRBJ2-7
D gene: NA
V gene: TRBV18
clone size: NA
CDR3 DNA: TGTGCCAGCTCACCGGGGACATCGGCCTCCTACGAGCAGTACTTC
CDR3 protein: CASSPGTSASYEQYF

CDR3 length: 15
J gene: TRBJ2-2
D gene: NA
V gene: TRBV18
clone size: NA
CDR3 DNA: TGTGCCAGCTCACTATACAGCGGGAACACCGGGGAGCTGTTTTTT
CDR3 protein: CASSLYSGNTGELFF

CDR3 length: 17
J gene: TRBJ1-5
D gene: NA
V gene: TRBV27
clone size: once
CDR3 DNA: TGTGCCAGCAGTTTATCCGGACGGGACTATAGCAATCAGCCCCAGCATTTT
CDR3 protein: CASSLSGRDYSNQPQHF

CDR3 length: 14
J gene: TRBJ2-7
D gene: TRBD2
V gene: TRBV4-3
clone size: NA
CDR3 DNA: TGCGCCAGCAGCCTGGGACTAGCGGGAGACGAGCAGTACTTC
CDR3 protein: CASSLGLAGDEQYF

CDR3 length: 12
J gene: TRBJ1-1
D gene: NA
V gene: TRBV28
clone size: NA
CDR3 DNA: TGTGCCAGCAGTTGGGGGGACACTGAAGCTTTCTTT
CDR3 protein: CASSWGDTEAFF

CDR3 length: 15
J gene: TRBJ2-1
D gene: NA
V gene: TRBV11-2
clone size: NA
CDR3 DNA: TGTGCCAGCAGCTTAACCGTCGGGAGCTACAATGAGCAGTTCTTC
CDR3 protein: CASSLTVGSYNEQFF

CDR3 length: 14
J gene: TRBJ2-7
D gene: TRBD2
V gene: TRBV5-1
clone size: NA
CDR3 DNA: TGCGCCAGCAGCTTGAGTCTAGCGGGCTACGAGCAGTACTTC
CDR3 protein: CASSLSLAGYEQYF

CDR3 length: 14
J gene: TRBJ2-5
D gene: NA
V gene: TRBV28
clone size: NA
CDR3 DNA: TGTGCCAGCAGTTTATGGGGGGCTAAGGAGACCCAGTACTTC
CDR3 protein: CASSLWGAKETQYF

CDR3 length: 14
J gene: TRBJ1-1
D gene: NA
V gene: TRBV6-2/TRBV6-3
clone size: NA
CDR3 DNA: TGTGCCAGCAGTTACTTTACAGGAAACACTGAAGCTTTCTTT
CDR3 protein: CASSYFTGNTEAFF

CDR3 length: 16
J gene: TRBJ2-4
D gene: TRBD2
V gene: TRBV27
clone size: NA
CDR3 DNA: TGTGCCAGCAGTTTATCGGGAGGGCCTGCCAAAAACATTCAGTACTTC
CDR3 protein: CASSLSGGPAKNIQYF

CDR3 length: 15
J gene: TRBJ2-7
D gene: TRBD1
V gene: TRBV5-1
clone size: few
CDR3 DNA: TGCGCCAGCAGCCTTGGGACAGGGACATCCTACGAGCAGTACTTC
CDR3 protein: CASSLGTGTSYEQYF

CDR3 length: 12
J gene: TRBJ2-1
D gene: NA
V gene: TRBV24-1
clone size: once
CDR3 DNA: TGTGCCACCAGTGAAGTACGGGATGAGCAGTTCTTC
CDR3 protein: CATSEVRDEQFF

CDR3 length: 15
J gene: TRBJ2-3
D gene: NA
V gene: TRBV24-1
clone size: once
CDR3 DNA: TGTGCCACCTCTAGAAGGGACTCCACCCCAGATACGCAGTATTTT
CDR3 protein: CATSRRDSTPDTQYF

CDR3 length: 15
J gene: TRBJ1-5
D gene: NA
V gene: TRBV6-1
clone size: NA
CDR3 DNA: TGTGCCAGCAGTGAAGGGGGGGTTAGCAATCAGCCCCAGCATTTT
CDR3 protein: CASSEGGVSNQPQHF

CDR3 length: 16
J gene: TRBJ1-1
D gene: NA
V gene: TRBV6-5
clone size: NA
CDR3 DNA: TGTGCCAGCAGTTACTCAGTCGGGAAGGGTGGCACTGAAGCTTTCTTT
CDR3 protein: CASSYSVGKGGTEAFF

CDR3 length: 15
J gene: TRBJ2-2
D gene: NA
V gene: TRBV7-3
clone size: NA
CDR3 DNA: TGTGCCAGCAGCTTAACAGCCTCCGGCACCGGGGAGCTGTTTTTT
CDR3 protein: CASSLTASGTGELFF

CDR3 length: 13
J gene: TRBJ2-7
D gene: NA
V gene: TRBV7-8
clone size: NA
CDR3 DNA: TGTGCCAGCAGCTCCGGGACAACGGGAGAGCAGTACTTC
CDR3 protein: CASSSGTTGEQYF

CDR3 length: 13
J gene: TRBJ1-5
D gene: TRBD1
V gene: TRBV2
clone size: NA
CDR3 DNA: TGTGCCGTCCGGGACAGTTTCAATCAGCCCCAGCATTTT
CDR3 protein: CAVRDSFNQPQHF

CDR3 length: 14
J gene: TRBJ2-5
D gene: NA
V gene: TRBV4-1
clone size: NA
CDR3 DNA: TGCGCCAGCAGCCAACCCCCCTTCGGGGAGACCCAGTACTTC
CDR3 protein: CASSQPPFGETQYF

CDR3 length: 12
J gene: TRBJ1-1
D gene: NA
V gene: TRBV28
clone size: NA
CDR3 DNA: TGTGCCAGCACGTACATGAACACTGAAGCTTTCTTT
CDR3 protein: CASTYMNTEAFF

CDR3 length: 13
J gene: TRBJ2-3
D gene: NA
V gene: TRBV7-3
clone size: NA
CDR3 DNA: TGTGCCAGCAGCTTAATTGAGCCAGATACGCAGTATTTT
CDR3 protein: CASSLIEPDTQYF

CDR3 length: 16
J gene: TRBJ1-2
D gene: TRBD1
V gene: TRBV4-3
clone size: NA
CDR3 DNA: TGCGCCAGCAGCCAAGAGATGGGACAGGGAGTTAGTGGCTACACCTTC
CDR3 protein: CASSQEMGQGVSGYTF

CDR3 length: 16
J gene: TRBJ2-2
D gene: TRBD2
V gene: TRBV6-6
clone size: NA
CDR3 DNA: TGTGCCAGCAGTTCGGTAGCGGGACCGAACACCGGGGAGCTGTTTTTT
CDR3 protein: CASSSVAGPNTGELFF

CDR3 length: 15
J gene: TRBJ1-5
D gene: NA
V gene: TRBV6-4
clone size: once
CDR3 DNA: TGTGCCAGCCCGGAGGTGGTTGGCGGTTTTCAGCCCCAGCATTTT
CDR3 protein: CASPEVVGGFQPQHF

CDR3 length: 13
J gene: TRBJ1-4
D gene: TRBD1
V gene: TRBV27
clone size: NA
CDR3 DNA: TGTGCCAGCAGTTATCAGGGGGAGGAAAAACTGTTTTTT
CDR3 protein: CASSYQGEEKLFF

CDR3 length: 15
J gene: TRBJ1-2
D gene: TRBD1
V gene: TRBV4-1
clone size: NA
CDR3 DNA: TGCGCCAGCAGCCAAGTCAAGCAGGGGGGCTATGGCTACACCTTC
CDR3 protein: CASSQVKQGGYGYTF

CDR3 length: 17
J gene: TRBJ2-7
D gene: TRBD2
V gene: TRBV28
clone size: NA
CDR3 DNA: TGTGCCAGCAGTCCTACATCTGGCGGGAGGAGTATGTACGAGCAGTACTTC
CDR3 protein: CASSPTSGGRSMYEQYF

CDR3 length: 17
J gene: TRBJ2-7
D gene: TRBD1
V gene: TRBV24-1
clone size: NA
CDR3 DNA: TGTGCCACCAGAGGAGATACTCGGACAGGGGGCGATTACGAGCAGTACTTC
CDR3 protein: CATRGDTRTGGDYEQYF

CDR3 length: 13
J gene: TRBJ1-5
D gene: NA
V gene: TRBV7-9
clone size: few
CDR3 DNA: TGTGCCAGCAGCTTGAAACGGGATCAGCCCCAGCATTTT
CDR3 protein: CASSLKRDQPQHF

CDR3 length: 13
J gene: TRBJ1-1
D gene: NA
V gene: TRBV28
clone size: few
CDR3 DNA: TGTGCCAGCAGCCAGGACACTTACACTGAAGCTTTCTTT
CDR3 protein: CASSQDTYTEAFF

CDR3 length: 18
J gene: TRBJ2-7
D gene: TRBD2
V gene: TRBV5-6
clone size: few
CDR3 DNA: TGTGCCAGCAGCTCAATGCTAGCGGGAGAGATGAGGGTGATCGAGCAGTACTTC
CDR3 protein: CASSSMLAGEMRVIEQYF

CDR3 length: 12
J gene: TRBJ2-7
D gene: TRBD2
V gene: TRBV28
clone size: NA
CDR3 DNA: TGTGCCAGCAGGGGACTAGCCGGCGAGCAGTACTTC
CDR3 protein: CASRGLAGEQYF

CDR3 length: 16
J gene: TRBJ2-5
D gene: NA
V gene: TRBV13
clone size: NA
CDR3 DNA: TGTGCCAGCAGCACTGGGGATGGAGGCCCGAAAGAGACCCAGTACTTC
CDR3 protein: CASSTGDGGPKETQYF

CDR3 length: 13
J gene: TRBJ2-2
D gene: TRBD1
V gene: TRBV30
clone size: NA
CDR3 DNA: TGTGCCTGGAGGACAGGGGCTACCGGGGAGCTGTTTTTT
CDR3 protein: CAWRTGATGELFF

CDR3 length: 13
J gene: TRBJ2-7
D gene: NA
V gene: TRBV28
clone size: NA
CDR3 DNA: TGTGCCAGCAGTTTAGGGATAGGGGGCGAGCAGTACTTC
CDR3 protein: CASSLGIGGEQYF

CDR3 length: 13
J gene: TRBJ2-7
D gene: NA
V gene: TRBV30
clone size: NA
CDR3 DNA: TGTGCCTGGAGTGCGGGGGACCGTTACGAGCAGTACTTC
CDR3 protein: CAWSAGDRYEQYF

CDR3 length: 14
J gene: TRBJ2-7
D gene: TRBD2
V gene: TRBV29-1
clone size: NA
CDR3 DNA: TGCAGCGTAGAAATAGCGGGAGGCCGTTACGAGCAGTACTTC
CDR3 protein: CSVEIAGGRYEQYF

CDR3 length: 15
J gene: TRBJ2-5
D gene: TRBD1
V gene: TRBV14
clone size: NA
CDR3 DNA: TGTGCCAGCAGCCCCCAGGTAGGGGGCAGGGAGACCCAGTACTTC
CDR3 protein: CASSPQVGGRETQYF

CDR3 length: 15
J gene: TRBJ2-7
D gene: TRBD1
V gene: TRBV6-5
clone size: NA
CDR3 DNA: TGTGCCAGCAGTTACCTGGGACAGAACGCATACGAGCAGTACTTC
CDR3 protein: CASSYLGQNAYEQYF

CDR3 length: 16
J gene: TRBJ2-5
D gene: TRBD1
V gene: TRBV5-1
clone size: NA
CDR3 DNA: TGCGCCAGCAGCACCTGGACAGGGGGCGCGAAAGAGACCCAGTACTTC
CDR3 protein: CASSTWTGGAKETQYF

CDR3 length: 16
J gene: TRBJ2-3
D gene: NA
V gene: TRBV12-5
clone size: once
CDR3 DNA: TGTGCTAGTGGTTTGGTAGACGGAGTTGGGACAGATACGCAGTATTTT
CDR3 protein: CASGLVDGVGTDTQYF

CDR3 length: 15
J gene: TRBJ2-3
D gene: TRBD2
V gene: TRBV7-6
clone size: NA
CDR3 DNA: TGTGCCAGCAGCTCATTAGCGGGTCACACAGATACGCAGTATTTT
CDR3 protein: CASSSLAGHTDTQYF

CDR3 length: 12
J gene: TRBJ2-7
D gene: NA
V gene: TRBV11-2
clone size: NA
CDR3 DNA: TGTGCCAGCAGCCGCTCCGGGTACGAGCAGTACTTC
CDR3 protein: CASSRSGYEQYF

CDR3 length: 15
J gene: TRBJ2-7
D gene: TRBD2
V gene: TRBV4-1
clone size: NA
CDR3 DNA: TGCGCCAGCAGCCAAAATAGCGGGTCTCTTACAGAGCAGTACTTC
CDR3 protein: CASSQNSGSLTEQYF

CDR3 length: 14
J gene: TRBJ2-5
D gene: NA
V gene: TRBV2
clone size: NA
CDR3 DNA: TGTGCCAGCGCGCTTAGGACAGCCCAAGAGACCCAGTACTTC
CDR3 protein: CASALRTAQETQYF

CDR3 length: 14
J gene: TRBJ2-7
D gene: TRBD2
V gene: TRBV6-5
clone size: NA
CDR3 DNA: TGTGCCAGCAATATAGCGGGAGGGCTGTACGAGCAGTACTTC
CDR3 protein: CASNIAGGLYEQYF